This T cell receptor (beta chain) was profiled in a study of blood T cell repertoires in COVID-19. The data were produced by immunoSEQ multiplex PCR, yet TCRdb's version contains in-frame clones alone and is incomplete. The table lists hundreds of thousands of clones, approximately 85% of them singletons. V lost 6 bases to trimming and J lost 5 bases, with 8 bases between them. This CDR3 contains 11 residues. The rearrangement joins TRBV12-3 or TRBV12-4 to TRBJ2-7; possibly TRBD2 for D (5 bases). The source is a man aged 25-45 years who had recovered from COVID-19. Material: PBMCs or T cells enriched from blood (not recorded which). The DNA for the CDR3 is TGTGCCAGCAGCCCCGGGAACGAGCAGTACTTC. It codes for CASSPGNEQYF.